Presented here are 4 T cell receptor beta chains from one specimen sequenced in a study of T cell repertoires in aging, cancer and after chemotherapy. A mixed TRB-A/B primer pool amplified rearranged TRB by multiplex touch-down PCR. TCRdb recomputed calls from the multiplex PCR reads with MiXCR, one row per CDR3 protein. The table shows about 10,000 distinct CDR3 sequences, with roughly 40% occurring only once. Peripheral blood genomic DNA, not sorted cells or RNA, was the template. Input material: blood. These receptor sequences come from a human donor in good health.

This clonotype was seen a few times. The chain carries TRBV19 and TRBJ1-5, with 10 bases matching TRBD1. The CDR3 length is 16 residues. CDR1 is LNHDA and CDR2 is SQIVND in the germline V gene (reference sequence). The junction had 4 bases not matched to a gene; V was cut back by 1 base and J by 4 bases. The CDR3 sequence is CASSIGGQGLNQPQHF. The CDR3 DNA sequence: TGTGCCAGTAGTATAGGGGGACAGGGGCTAAATCAGCCCCAGCATTTT.

For the CDR3, the DNA is TGTGCCAGCAGCCCGGGGGGGGCGTTTGGAGTTGAGCAGTTCTTC. Its protein is CASSPGGAFGVEQFF. The genes are TRBV5-4 and TRBJ2-1, with TRBD2 matching over 8 bases. Germline V CDR1 and CDR2: SGHNT, YYREEE (reference sequence). V lost 4 bases and J lost 9; bases outside the gene matches: 12. CDR3 length: 15 amino acids.

In this sample, this clonotype turned up a few times. The chain has TRBV15 and TRBJ1-1, with no clear D. Germline CDR1 LNHNV, CDR2 YYDKDF (reference sequence). Trimming took off 3 bases at V and 0 bases at J, with 14 bases between the two ends. The CDR3 is 16 amino acids. Here the CDR3 DNA reads TGTGCCACCAGCAGTGAAGCCAGGACCGTGAACACTGAAGCTTTCTTT. As protein: CATSSEARTVNTEAFF.

The V and J genes are TRBV5-4 and TRBJ2-7, with D possibly TRBD2 on 7 matching bases. Germline-derived CDR1 and CDR2 are SGHNT and YYREEE (reference sequence). The CDR3 totals 14 residues. Trimming pared 4 bases from V and 2 bases from J, leaving 13 bases between. The CDR3 spells CASSQGTIPYEQYF. The CDR3 nucleotides are TGTGCCAGCAGCCAGGGGACTATTCCCTACGAGCAGTACTTC.